This T cell receptor (beta chain) was captured by sequencing in a study of early T cells in non-severe SARS-CoV-2 infection. Separate cDNA molecules each had unique molecular identifiers attached to them. In TCRdb, the 5' RACE reads were re-called with MiXCR into one record per CDR3 protein. Among roughly 80,000 distinct CDR3 sequences listed, roughly an eighth were seen once. V shed 3 bases and J 8 bases; nucleotides not matched to a gene: 4. The germline gives CDR1 SGHTA, CDR2 FQGNSA. The CDR3 covers 13 residues. The sequence was obtained from an adult who was a healthcare worker with PCR-confirmed SARS-CoV-2 infection or an uninfected control (not recorded which). The sample taken for sequencing was whole blood. The chain links TRBV7-2 to TRBJ2-1; 7 bases map to TRBD1. The CDR3 DNA sequence: TGTGCCAGCAGCTTTCAACAGGGGTATGAGCAGTTCTTC. Translating it yields CASSFQQGYEQFF.